This entry lists 10 T cell receptor beta chains sequenced from one sample in a study of early T cells in non-severe SARS-CoV-2 infection. A single record per CDR3 protein comes from TCRdb applying MiXCR to the 5' RACE reads. The table records 85,000 to 95,000 distinct CDR3 sequences, roughly 15% of them present only once. This sample comprised whole blood, obtained at baseline. Receptors originate from an adult who was a healthcare worker with PCR-confirmed SARS-CoV-2 infection or an uninfected control (not recorded which).

This clonotype was counted between two and nine times. The CDR3 coding sequence is TGTGCCCAGCGTACAGTTTCCGAGCAGTACTTC. Protein product: CAQRTVSEQYF. This rearrangement joins TRBV9 to TRBJ2-7; D not resolved. The ends were cut back, 10 bases at V and 6 bases at J, with 14 bases in the middle. The CDR3 consists of 11 residues. Germline CDR1 is SGDLS and CDR2 is YYNGEE.

This clonotype was recorded many times. The chain combines TRBV24-1 with TRBJ2-1; D perhaps matches TRBD1 (6 bases). The V and J ends lost 4 bases and 6 bases respectively, with 6 bases between them. CDR3 length: 12 amino acids. The V gene's germline CDR1 is KGHDR and CDR2 SFDVKD. The CDR3 spells CATSDRGNEQFF. The CDR3 nucleotides are TGTGCCACCAGTGACAGGGGCAATGAGCAGTTCTTC.

Only a few counts were recorded for this clonotype. This chain joins TRBV10-1 and TRBJ2-3, with 14 bases identical to TRBD2. Losses at the gene ends were 5 bases for V and 5 bases for J; bases not matched to a gene: 6. This CDR3 is built from 16 residues. CDR1 is WNHNN, CDR2 SYGVQD, per germline (reference sequence). The CDR3 DNA is TGCGCCAGCAGTCGACTAGCGGGAGGGCCCGAAGATACGCAGTATTTT. This translates into CASSRLAGGPEDTQYF.

The V gene is TRBV29-1, the J gene TRBJ2-2; D unresolved. V was trimmed by 6 bases and J by 6 bases, leaving 8 bases between them. This CDR3 has 11 residues. Germline assignment: CDR1 SQVTM and CDR2 ANQGSEA. The CDR3 protein is CSVNRAGELFF. Here the CDR3 DNA reads TGCAGCGTCAACAGAGCCGGGGAGCTGTTTTTT.

The J gene is TRBJ2-2, the V gene TRBV28; tentatively, D is TRBD2 (6 bases). Germline-derived CDR1 and CDR2 are MDHEN and SYDVKM. Between the trimmed V and J ends, which lost 10 bases and 4 bases, there was a span of 13 bases. This CDR3 has 13 residues. The CDR3 DNA reads as TGTGCCACCGCGGGATCGGGCACCGGGGAGCTGTTTTTT. Its translation: CATAGSGTGELFF.

The genes are TRBV28 and TRBJ2-7, with 7 bases aligning to TRBD1. V lost 5 bases to trimming and J lost 1 base; unmatched junction nucleotides: 2. This CDR3 spans 13 amino acids. Per germline, CDR1 MDHEN and CDR2 SYDVKM. Here the CDR3 reads CASSQTGSYEQYF. CDR3 nucleotides: TGTGCCAGCAGTCAGACAGGGTCCTACGAGCAGTACTTC.

The genes are TRBV29-1 and TRBJ1-2; TRBD1 is a possible D gene (5 bases). CDR1 and CDR2 (germline): SQVTM, ANQGSEA. Trimming removed 4 bases from V and 5 bases from J, with 14 bases in between. The CDR3 loop spans 13 amino acids. The CDR3 DNA reads as TGCAGCGTTGCTGACAGCCTGGGGTATGGCTACACCTTC. It specifies CSVADSLGYGYTF. The full variable domain, completed using reference TRBV29-1 and TRBJ1-2, is SAVISQKPSRDICQRGTSLTIQCQVDSQVTMMFWYRQQPGQSLTLIATANQGSEATYESGFVIDKFPISRPNLTFSTLTVSNMSPEDSSIYLCSVADSLGYGYTFGSGTRLTVV.

The rearrangement links TRBV6-5 to TRBJ2-7; 13 bases are a match to TRBD2. J was trimmed by 4 bases and V by 2 bases; bases with no gene match: 2. Germline lookup yields CDR1 MNHEY and CDR2 SVGAGI. This CDR3 contains 15 residues. The CDR3 DNA sequence: TGTGCCAGCAGTTACGTGACTAGCGGGAGGTACGAGCAGTACTTC. The encoded protein is CASSYVTSGRYEQYF.

V usage is TRBV4-3 and J usage is TRBJ1-6; TRBD1 aligns across 7 bases. V shed 4 bases and J 5 bases; nucleotides not matched to a gene: 2. There are 14 residues in the CDR3. The germline CDR1 and CDR2 sequences are LGHNA and YSLEER. The DNA of the CDR3 is TGCGCCAGCAGCCCCGGACAGGATAATTCACCCCTCCACTTT. It is translated as CASSPGQDNSPLHF.

Notes on this clonotype: A much more abundant neighbour one base away suggests this may be a read error. CDR3 loop: CASSSNTPLHF. CDR3 coding DNA: TGTGCCAGCAGCTCTAATACACCCCTCCACTTT. V and J are TRBV7-8 and TRBJ1-6; no reliable D call. The germline gives CDR1 SGHVS, CDR2 FQNEAQ. The CDR3 loop spans 11 amino acids.